These 30 T cell receptor beta chains were sequenced from one sample in a study of CD8+ T cells in alopecia areata. RNA, once extracted, was reverse transcribed into cDNA for use as the sequencing template. The table came from immunoSEQ multiplex PCR; TCRdb's copy has only in-frame clones and leaves some out. The sample lists about 76,000 clones; roughly 66% were seen once. The treatment here: oral pan-JAK inhibitor, 5-10 mg twice daily. The material was CD8+ T cells sorted from blood, obtained at week 24, from a patient treated with tofacitinib. The source is a human donor with alopecia areata.

The CDR3 region is CASSPEPRGKLTQYF. The CDR3, as DNA: TGCGCCAGCAGCCCCGAGCCCAGAGGGAAATTGACCCAGTACTTC. J is TRBJ2-5 and V is TRBV4-1; tentative D call: TRBD2 (5 bases). This CDR3 spans 15 amino acids. The V gene's germline CDR1 is MGHRA and CDR2 YSYEKL. V lost 4 bases to trimming and J lost 7 bases, with 19 bases between them.

The genes are TRBV5-1 and TRBJ2-7; D uncertain. The V gene's germline CDR1 is SGHRS and CDR2 YFSETQ. Trimming cost V 3 bases and J 6 bases, with 19 bases left between them. The CDR3 is made up of 15 amino acids. In DNA, the CDR3 is TGCGCCAGCAGCTCCCCGGACCCTATGCCTACCGAGCAGTACTTC. It yields the protein CASSSPDPMPTEQYF.

The chain couples TRBV4-1 to TRBJ2-2; D gene uncertain. Trimming stripped 1 base from V and 6 bases from J, with 6 bases between. CDR1 and CDR2 (germline): MGHRA, YSYEKL. The CDR3 loop spans 13 amino acids. This CDR3 reads CASSQAAAGELFF. CDR3 bases: TGCGCCAGCAGCCAAGCTGCAGCCGGGGAGCTGTTTTTT.

This rearrangement joins TRBV11-2 to TRBJ1-1; perhaps TRBD1 as D (5 bases). Deletions cut 7 bases from V and 11 bases from J, with 20 bases between. CDR1 SGHAT and CDR2 FQNNGV come from the germline V gene. The CDR3 has 13 residues. CDR3 nucleotides: TGTGCCAGCACCCCCCAAAAGTCGGGGGTGGCTTTCTTT. It codes for CASTPQKSGVAFF.

V gene TRBV6-5 combines with J gene TRBJ2-1; the D is unclear. Germline V gene lookup returns CDR1 MNHEY and CDR2 SVGAGI. The CDR3 is made up of 14 amino acids. Trimming stripped 0 bases from V and 9 bases from J, with 12 bases between. The DNA for the CDR3 is TGTGCCAGCAGTTACTCTCCTGTAGGGATTGAGCAGTTCTTC. It codes for CASSYSPVGIEQFF.

The chain recombines TRBV28 with TRBJ2-7; either TRBD1 or TRBD2 may fit D (5 bases each). Germline lookup yields CDR1 MDHEN and CDR2 SYDVKM. Trimming removed 9 bases from V and 2 bases from J, with 17 bases in between. The CDR3 is 14 amino acids. The CDR3 sequence: CASGTEYSTYEQYF. The CDR3 DNA reads TGTGCCAGTGGGACCGAATATAGCACCTACGAGCAGTACTTC.

The chain employs TRBV13 and TRBJ2-5; 15 nucleotides agree with TRBD2. Germline V gives CDR1 PRHDT, CDR2 FYEKMQ (reference sequence). The junction had 7 bases not matched to a gene; V was cut back by 5 bases and J by 0 bases. The CDR3 loop spans 18 amino acids. CDR3 region: CASSQGTSGGRYQETQYF. As DNA, the CDR3 is TGTGCCAGCAGCCAAGGGACTAGCGGGGGGCGGTACCAAGAGACCCAGTACTTC.

The gene calls are TRBV19 and TRBJ2-6; no clear D gene. CDR1 and CDR2 (germline): LNHDA, SQIVND (reference sequence). The CDR3 spans 15 residues. Between the trimmed V and J ends, which lost 2 bases and 1 base, there was a span of 6 bases. DNA of the CDR3: TGTGCCAGTAGTATATTAGGGTCTGGGGCCAACGTCCTGACTTTC. Encoded protein: CASSILGSGANVLTF.

CDR3 coding DNA: TGTGCCAGCAGCGACTTCGGCGGGAGCGTAGATGAGCAGTTCTTC. The encoded protein is CASSDFGGSVDEQFF. J is TRBJ2-1 and V is TRBV7-2; 7 nucleotides line up with TRBD2. V was clipped by 5 bases and J by 8 bases; unmatched bases: 12. The CDR3 loop spans 15 amino acids. CDR1 is SGHTA, CDR2 FQGNSA, per germline.

The chain recombines TRBV25-1 with TRBJ2-3; D is perhaps TRBD1 (5 bases). The CDR3 sequence is 15 residues long. CDR1 is MGHDK, CDR2 SYGVNS, per germline. V was shortened by 2 bases and J by 1 base, with 10 bases between the two germline ends. In nucleotides, the CDR3 is TGTGCCAGCAGTGAACAGGGTGTTGGCACAGATACGCAGTATTTT. This sequence encodes CASSEQGVGTDTQYF. Looking up the rest from reference TRBV25-1 and TRBJ2-3 gives the full variable domain: EADIYQTPRYLVIGTGKKITLECSQTMGHDKMYWYQQDPGMELHLIHYSYGVNSTEKGDLSSESTVSRIRTEHFPLTLESARPSHTSQYLCASSEQGVGTDTQYFGPGTRLTVL.

The chain is built from TRBV5-1 and TRBJ2-1; 12 positions agree with TRBD2. In germline, CDR1 is SGHRS, CDR2 YFSETQ. This CDR3 has 16 amino acids. The trim removed 0 bases at V and 8 bases at J, leaving 6 bases unmatched. CDR3 loop: CASSLAGLAGGDEQFF. The CDR3 DNA reads as TGCGCCAGCAGCTTGGCCGGGCTAGCGGGAGGGGATGAGCAGTTCTTC.

The V call is TRBV4-1, the J call TRBJ2-7; D is unclear. The CDR3 runs to 12 residues. V lost 5 bases to trimming and J lost 7 bases, with 12 bases between them. Germline V gives CDR1 MGHRA, CDR2 YSYEKL. CDR3 nucleotides: TGCGCCAGCAGCGAGCAAATTGGGGAGCAGTACTTC. Amino acids: CASSEQIGEQYF.

This clone was counted once. The chain uses TRBV9 and TRBJ2-7; D gene uncertain. Trimming removed 7 bases from V and 1 base from J, with 12 bases in between. This CDR3 spans 13 amino acids. Germline CDR1 and CDR2: SGDLS and YYNGEE. The CDR3 DNA reads TGTGCCAGCGGGCCCACGGATTCCTACGAGCAGTACTTC. Its translation: CASGPTDSYEQYF. Drawing the rest from reference TRBV9 and TRBJ2-7, the complete variable domain is DSGVTQTPKHLITATGQRVTLRCSPRSGDLSVYWYQQSLDQGLQFLIQYYNGEERAKGNILERFSAQQFPDLHSELNLSSLELGDSALYFCASGPTDSYEQYFGPGTRLTVT.

This chain links TRBV5-6 with TRBJ1-1; D not certain. CDR1 is SGHDT, CDR2 YYEEEE, per germline. The CDR3 is made up of 15 amino acids. V dropped 4 bases and J dropped 3 bases, with 16 bases sitting between them. CDR3 nucleotide sequence: TGTGCCAGCAGCCCCCGGGCGGGGAGACACACTGAAGCTTTCTTT. It is translated as CASSPRAGRHTEAFF.

The V gene is TRBV10-3, the J gene TRBJ2-7; D uncertain. The CDR3 covers 13 residues. CDR1 is ENHRY, CDR2 SYGVKD, per germline. The V gene lost 6 bases and the J gene lost 7 bases, with 16 bases spanning the gap. The CDR3 protein is CAIRDLGSPEQYF. In DNA form, the CDR3 reads TGTGCCATCAGGGATTTGGGCTCTCCGGAGCAGTACTTC.

This chain joins TRBV5-1 and TRBJ1-2; TRBD1 agrees at 7 bases. Germline CDR1 and CDR2: SGHRS and YFSETQ. The V and J ends lost 4 bases and 6 bases, in that order; junction bases with no gene match: 12. The CDR3 spans 15 residues. DNA of the CDR3: TGCGCCAGCAGCCAGCTTGGGACAGCCCTTGATGGCTACACCTTC. It is translated as CASSQLGTALDGYTF.

This clone came up once. CDR3 nucleotides: TGTGCCAGCAGCTTAGGGGTCTATGGCTACACCTTC. Residues: CASSLGVYGYTF. The chain carries TRBV7-9 and TRBJ1-2, with D hard to call. The CDR3 is 12 residues long. The germline gives CDR1 SEHNR, CDR2 FQNEAQ (reference sequence). V lost 1 base, J lost 4 bases, and 4 bases lay in between.

V and J are TRBV25-1 and TRBJ2-2; D remains ambiguous. V lost 4 bases and J 3 bases, leaving 15 bases between the germline ends. There are 16 residues in the CDR3. Looked up from germline, CDR1 is MGHDK and CDR2 is SYGVNS. The CDR3 bases are TGTGCCAGCAGTGCAAGGCAGACCCGAGACACCGGGGAGCTGTTTTTT. Amino acids: CASSARQTRDTGELFF. Supplemented by reference TRBV25-1 and TRBJ2-2, the full variable domain reads EADIYQTPRYLVIGTGKKITLECSQTMGHDKMYWYQQDPGMELHLIHYSYGVNSTEKGDLSSESTVSRIRTEHFPLTLESARPSHTSQYLCASSARQTRDTGELFFGEGSRLTVL.

This chain uses TRBV27 with TRBJ2-7; tentatively, D is TRBD2 (6 bases). This CDR3 is built from 12 residues. V lost 6 bases, J lost 6 bases, and 12 bases lay in between. The germline gives CDR1 MNHEY, CDR2 SMNVEV (reference sequence). The CDR3 nucleotides read TGTGCCAGCAGGGGGGGACGGGGCGAGCAGTACTTC. Its protein is CASRGGRGEQYF.

The gene calls are TRBV2 and TRBJ2-1; D perhaps matches TRBD2 (5 bases). Germline CDR1 is SNHLY and CDR2 is FYNNEI. The CDR3 runs 13 residues. The V end lost 5 bases, the J end lost 0 bases, and 5 bases lay between the germline ends. DNA for the CDR3: TGTGCCAGCAGTAGCGGCTCCTACAATGAGCAGTTCTTC. Protein sequence: CASSSGSYNEQFF.

J is TRBJ2-1 and V is TRBV7-2; no firm D call. V dropped 5 bases and J dropped 4 bases, with 15 bases sitting between them. CDR1 and CDR2 from the germline V gene are SGHTA and FQGNSA. The CDR3 is 15 residues long. The CDR3 region is CASSIGPLKYNEQFF. CDR3 sequence (DNA): TGTGCCAGCAGCATCGGACCGTTAAAATACAATGAGCAGTTCTTC.

This chain uses TRBV27 with TRBJ1-6, with no clear D. The CDR3 runs to 14 residues. Germline lookup yields CDR1 MNHEY and CDR2 SMNVEV (reference sequence). V gave up 3 bases and J gave up 7 bases, with 10 bases separating them. The CDR3 sequence is CASSFSQLNSPLHF. Written as DNA, the CDR3 is TGTGCCAGCAGTTTCAGCCAACTCAATTCACCCCTCCACTTT.

The chain links TRBV6-5 to TRBJ2-5; a possible D gene is TRBD1 (5 bases). Trimming removed 3 bases at V and 3 bases at J, with 11 bases between. The CDR3 contains 14 residues. Germline-derived CDR1 and CDR2 are MNHEY and SVGAGI. The CDR3 sequence is CASSYVDIEETQYF. The CDR3 DNA sequence: TGTGCCAGCAGTTATGTGGACATTGAAGAGACCCAGTACTTC.

This chain links TRBV6-1 with TRBJ1-3; D unclear. Trimming left V 7 bases short and J 1 base short, with 14 bases between. The germline CDR1 and CDR2 sequences are MNHNS and SASEGT. The CDR3 is 15 amino acids. This CDR3 reads CASTPGGDSGNTIYF. CDR3 DNA sequence: TGTGCCAGCACCCCGGGCGGGGATTCTGGAAACACCATATATTTT.

The chain combines TRBV30 with TRBJ2-1, with 10 bases matching TRBD1. The CDR3 covers 14 residues. The V gene end was trimmed by 3 bases and the J gene end by 5 bases; junction bases not matched to a gene: 4. CDR1 and CDR2 (germline): GTSNPN, SVGIG (reference sequence). The CDR3 protein is CAWREGQGDNEQFF. The CDR3 DNA is TGTGCCTGGAGGGAAGGACAGGGGGACAATGAGCAGTTCTTC.

This clone was seen only a few times. The chain recombines TRBV19 with TRBJ2-7, with TRBD1 matching over 7 bases. The germline V gene has CDR1 LNHDA and CDR2 SQIVND (reference sequence). V was pared by 3 bases and J by 5 bases, with 10 bases of the junction left unmatched. The CDR3 extends over 15 amino acids. The CDR3 nucleotides read TGTGCCAGTAGTATTTATGGGACAGTTCCGGACGAGCAGTACTTC. It yields the protein CASSIYGTVPDEQYF. Together with reference TRBV19 and TRBJ2-7, the CDR3 gives the full variable domain: DGGITQSPKYLFRKEGQNVTLSCEQNLNHDAMYWYRQDPGQGLRLIYYSQIVNDFQKGDIAEGYSVSREKKESFPLTVTSAQKNPTAFYLCASSIYGTVPDEQYFGPGTRLTVT.

The rearrangement uses TRBV4-1 and TRBJ2-1; TRBD2 matches 7 bases. Trimming took 1 base from V and 7 from J; bases not matched to a gene: 4. From germline, CDR1 is MGHRA and CDR2 YSYEKL. The CDR3 sequence is 14 residues long. This chain's CDR3 is CASSQGGGGNEQFF. The CDR3 nucleotides read TGCGCCAGCAGCCAAGGTGGGGGGGGAAATGAGCAGTTCTTC.

This clone was detected a few times. This chain joins TRBV5-1 and TRBJ1-1; the match to TRBD1 covers 7 bases. The CDR3 has 15 residues. Trimming removed 4 bases from V and 0 bases from J; junction bases left unmatched: 6. Germline V CDR1 and CDR2: SGHRS, YFSETQ. The CDR3 nucleotides read TGCGCCAGCAGCCTCACGGGACAGATGAACACTGAAGCTTTCTTT. This codes for CASSLTGQMNTEAFF.

The sample holds a few counts of this clone. The V gene is TRBV29-1, the J gene TRBJ2-3, with TRBD1 matching 8 bases. Germline values: CDR1 SQVTM, CDR2 ANQGSEA. V was pared by 4 bases and J by 4 bases, with 1 base of the junction left unmatched. This CDR3 is 12 amino acids long. CDR3 amino acids: CSVAGGPDTQYF. DNA of the CDR3: TGCAGCGTTGCAGGGGGCCCAGATACGCAGTATTTT.

There are a few counts of this clone. This chain connects TRBV19 to TRBJ2-1; TRBD1 might be the D (6 bases). V dropped 3 bases and J dropped 6 bases, with 9 bases sitting between them. This CDR3 spans 13 amino acids. The germline V gene has CDR1 LNHDA and CDR2 SQIVND (reference sequence). CDR3 sequence (DNA): TGTGCCAGTAGTATTGTCAGGGGCAATGAGCAGTTCTTC. Its protein is CASSIVRGNEQFF.